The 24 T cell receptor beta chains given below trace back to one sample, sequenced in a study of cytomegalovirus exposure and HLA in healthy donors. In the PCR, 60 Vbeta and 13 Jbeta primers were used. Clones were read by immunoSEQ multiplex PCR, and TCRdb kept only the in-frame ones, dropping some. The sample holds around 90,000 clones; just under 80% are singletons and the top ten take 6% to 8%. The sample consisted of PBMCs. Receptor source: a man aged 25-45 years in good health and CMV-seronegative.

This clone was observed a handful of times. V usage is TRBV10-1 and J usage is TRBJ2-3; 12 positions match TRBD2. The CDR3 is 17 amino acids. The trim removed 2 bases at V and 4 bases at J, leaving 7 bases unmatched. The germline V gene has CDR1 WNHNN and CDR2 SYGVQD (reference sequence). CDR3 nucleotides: TGCGCCAGCAGTGAGAGACCTAGCGGGAGGGCCCCAGATACGCAGTATTTT. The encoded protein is CASSERPSGRAPDTQYF.

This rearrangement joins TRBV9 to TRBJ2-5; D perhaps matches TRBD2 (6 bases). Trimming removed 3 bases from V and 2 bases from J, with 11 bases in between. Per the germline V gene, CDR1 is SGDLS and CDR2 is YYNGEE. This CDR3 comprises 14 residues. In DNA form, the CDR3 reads TGTGCCAGCAGCGCGGGACTGGAACAAGAGACCCAGTACTTC. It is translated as CASSAGLEQETQYF.

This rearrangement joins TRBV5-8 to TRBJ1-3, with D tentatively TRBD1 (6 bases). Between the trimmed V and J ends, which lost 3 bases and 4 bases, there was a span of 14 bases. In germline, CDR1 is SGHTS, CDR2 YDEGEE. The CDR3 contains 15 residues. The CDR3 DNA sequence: TGTGCCAGCAGCTGGGGGGGGCCCCGAGGAAACACCATATATTTT. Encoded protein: CASSWGGPRGNTIYF.

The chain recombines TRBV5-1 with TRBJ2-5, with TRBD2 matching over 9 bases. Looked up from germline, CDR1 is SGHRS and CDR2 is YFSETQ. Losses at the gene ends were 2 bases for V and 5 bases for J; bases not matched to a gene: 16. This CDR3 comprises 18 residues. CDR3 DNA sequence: TGCGCCAGCAGCTTTGGTCTAGCGGGGATTCATCCCTCCGAGACCCAGTACTTC. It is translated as CASSFGLAGIHPSETQYF.

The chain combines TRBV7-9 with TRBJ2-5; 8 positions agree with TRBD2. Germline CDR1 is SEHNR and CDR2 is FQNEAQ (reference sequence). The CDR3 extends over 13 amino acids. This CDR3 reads CTGTRGSQETQYF. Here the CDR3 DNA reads TGTACCGGGACTAGAGGTTCCCAAGAGACCCAGTACTTC.

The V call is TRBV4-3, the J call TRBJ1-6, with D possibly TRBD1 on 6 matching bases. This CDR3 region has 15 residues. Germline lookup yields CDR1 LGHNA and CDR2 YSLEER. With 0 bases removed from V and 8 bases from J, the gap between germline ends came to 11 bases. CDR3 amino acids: CASSQDSRGYSPLHF. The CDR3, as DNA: TGCGCCAGCAGCCAAGATAGCAGGGGCTATTCACCCCTCCACTTT.

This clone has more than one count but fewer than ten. This chain's CDR3 is CAWSSKAGTEAFF. CDR3 nucleotide sequence: TGTGCCTGGAGTTCTAAAGCGGGCACTGAAGCTTTCTTT. The rearrangement joins TRBV30 to TRBJ1-1; D uncertain. Trimming stripped 2 bases from V and 4 bases from J, with 11 bases between. Germline CDR1 and CDR2: GTSNPN and SVGIG (reference sequence). The CDR3 is 13 residues long.

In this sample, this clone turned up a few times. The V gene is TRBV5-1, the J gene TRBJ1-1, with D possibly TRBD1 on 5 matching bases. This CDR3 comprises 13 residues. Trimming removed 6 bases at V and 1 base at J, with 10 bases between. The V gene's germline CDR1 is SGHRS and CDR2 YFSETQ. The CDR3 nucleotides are TGCGCCAGCACCTTTAGGGGGAACACTGAAGCTTTCTTT. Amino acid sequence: CASTFRGNTEAFF. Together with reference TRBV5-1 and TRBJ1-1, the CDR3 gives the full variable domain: KAGVTQTPRYLIKTRGQQVTLSCSPISGHRSVSWYQQTPGQGLQFLFEYFSETQRNKGNFPGRFSGRQFSNSRSEMNVSTLELGDSALYLCASTFRGNTEAFFGQGTRLTVV.

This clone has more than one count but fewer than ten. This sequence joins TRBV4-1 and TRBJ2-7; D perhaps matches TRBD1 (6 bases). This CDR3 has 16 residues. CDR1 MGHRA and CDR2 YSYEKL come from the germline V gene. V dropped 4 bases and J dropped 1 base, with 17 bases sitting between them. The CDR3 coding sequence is TGCGCCAGCAGCCCCATCGGACAGTCAAAGTCCTACGAGCAGTACTTC. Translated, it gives CASSPIGQSKSYEQYF.

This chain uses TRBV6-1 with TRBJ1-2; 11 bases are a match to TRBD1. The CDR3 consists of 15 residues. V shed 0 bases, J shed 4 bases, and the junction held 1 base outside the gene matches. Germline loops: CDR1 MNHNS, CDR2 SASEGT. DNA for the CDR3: TGTGCCAGCAGTGAAGCGGGACAGGGGGTCTATGGCTACACCTTC. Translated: CASSEAGQGVYGYTF.

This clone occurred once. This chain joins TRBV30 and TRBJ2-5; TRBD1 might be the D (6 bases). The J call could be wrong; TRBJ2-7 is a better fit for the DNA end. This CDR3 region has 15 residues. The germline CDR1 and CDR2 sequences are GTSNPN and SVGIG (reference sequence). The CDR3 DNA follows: TGTGCCTGGGGGAACAGGGAAAATTTCTTCTACGAGCAGTACTTC. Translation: CAWGNRENFFYEQYF.

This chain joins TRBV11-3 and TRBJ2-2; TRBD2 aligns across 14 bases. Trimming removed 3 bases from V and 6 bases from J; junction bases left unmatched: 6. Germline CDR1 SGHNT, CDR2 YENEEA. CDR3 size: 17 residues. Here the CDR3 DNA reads TGTGCCAGCAGCTTGACTAGCGGGAGGGTGAGCGCCGGGGAGCTGTTTTTT. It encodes CASSLTSGRVSAGELFF.

The CDR3 DNA follows: TGTGCCAGCAGCTTGGAGACAGCCTCCTACGAGCAGTACTTC. Protein sequence: CASSLETASYEQYF. This rearrangement joins TRBV5-4 to TRBJ2-7, with D perhaps matching TRBD1 (5 bases). V shed 0 bases and J shed 0 bases, with 7 bases lying between them. Germline V lookup: CDR1 SGHNT, CDR2 YYREEE (reference sequence). The CDR3 is made up of 14 amino acids. The variable domain in full, with the rest retrieved from reference TRBV5-4 and TRBJ2-7, is ETGVTQSPTHLIKTRGQQVTLRCSSQSGHNTVSWYQQALGQGPQFIFQYYREEENGRGNFPPRFSGLQFPNYSSELNVNALELDDSALYLCASSLETASYEQYFGPGTRLTVT.

CDR3 in amino acids: CASSPVDGTGIYEQYF. CDR3 coding DNA: TGCGCCAGCAGCCCGGTAGACGGGACAGGGATCTACGAGCAGTACTTC. This chain connects TRBV5-1 to TRBJ2-7; 9 positions match TRBD1. Germline trimming cut 4 bases from V and 3 bases from J; bases unmatched to any gene: 11. The CDR3 has 16 residues. Looked up from germline, CDR1 is SGHRS and CDR2 is YFSETQ.

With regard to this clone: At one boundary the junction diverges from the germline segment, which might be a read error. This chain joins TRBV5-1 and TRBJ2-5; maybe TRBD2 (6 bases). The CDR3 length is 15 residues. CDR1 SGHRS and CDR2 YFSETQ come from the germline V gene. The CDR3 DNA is TGCGTCAGCAGCCCGGGGCTGGCGGGGCAAGAGACCCAGTACTTC. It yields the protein CVSSPGLAGQETQYF.

The CDR3 loop is CASRTTGAYSNQPQHF. CDR3 DNA: TGTGCCAGCAGAACCACAGGGGCTTATAGCAATCAGCCCCAGCATTTT. The rearrangement uses TRBV27 and TRBJ1-5; 7 nucleotides match TRBD1. Trimming at V came to 6 bases and at J to 0 bases, leaving 8 bases not matched to a gene. The germline gives CDR1 MNHEY, CDR2 SMNVEV (reference sequence). CDR3 length: 16 residues.

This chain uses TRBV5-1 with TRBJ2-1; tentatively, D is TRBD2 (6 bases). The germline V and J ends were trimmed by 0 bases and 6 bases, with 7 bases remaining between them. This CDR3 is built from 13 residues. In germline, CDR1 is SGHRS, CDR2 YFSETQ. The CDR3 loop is CASSLAGVNEQFF. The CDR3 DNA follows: TGCGCCAGCAGCTTGGCGGGGGTCAATGAGCAGTTCTTC.

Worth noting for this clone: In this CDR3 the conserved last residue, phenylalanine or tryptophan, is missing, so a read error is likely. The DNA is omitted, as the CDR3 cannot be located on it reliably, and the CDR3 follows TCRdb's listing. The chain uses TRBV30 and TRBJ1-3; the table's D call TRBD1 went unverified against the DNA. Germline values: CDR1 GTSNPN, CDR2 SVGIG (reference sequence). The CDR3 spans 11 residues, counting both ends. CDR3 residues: CAWSATTGTGL.

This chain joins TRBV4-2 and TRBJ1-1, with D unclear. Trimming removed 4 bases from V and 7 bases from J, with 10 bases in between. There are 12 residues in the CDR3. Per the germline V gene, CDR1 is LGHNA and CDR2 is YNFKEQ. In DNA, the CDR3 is TGTGCCAGCAGCCCGCCTGCCGGTGAAGCTTTCTTT. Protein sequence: CASSPPAGEAFF.

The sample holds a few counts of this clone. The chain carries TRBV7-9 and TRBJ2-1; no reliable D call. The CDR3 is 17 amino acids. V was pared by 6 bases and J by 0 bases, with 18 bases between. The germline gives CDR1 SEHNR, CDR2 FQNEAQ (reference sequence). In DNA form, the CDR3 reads TGTGCCAGCAGTTCGCTAAGGATACAGAGCTCCTACAATGAGCAGTTCTTC. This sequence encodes CASSSLRIQSSYNEQFF.

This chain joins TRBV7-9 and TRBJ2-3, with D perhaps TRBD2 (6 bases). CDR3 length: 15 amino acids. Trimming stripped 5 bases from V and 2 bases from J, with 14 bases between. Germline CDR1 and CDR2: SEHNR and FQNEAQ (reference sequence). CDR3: CASSPRGGTTDTQYF. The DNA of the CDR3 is TGTGCCAGCAGCCCGAGGGGAGGAACCACAGATACGCAGTATTTT.

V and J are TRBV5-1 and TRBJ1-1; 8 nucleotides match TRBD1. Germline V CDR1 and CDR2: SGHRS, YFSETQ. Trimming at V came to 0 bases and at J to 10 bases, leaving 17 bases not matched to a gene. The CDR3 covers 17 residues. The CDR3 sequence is CASSLEGWTGLILGAFF. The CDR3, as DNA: TGCGCCAGCAGCTTGGAGGGGTGGACAGGGTTAATTCTAGGAGCTTTCTTT.

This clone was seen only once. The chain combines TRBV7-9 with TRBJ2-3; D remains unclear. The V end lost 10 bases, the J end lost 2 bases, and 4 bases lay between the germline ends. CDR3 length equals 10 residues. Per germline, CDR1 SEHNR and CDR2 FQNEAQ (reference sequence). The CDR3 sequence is CAINTDTQYF. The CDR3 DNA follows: TGTGCCATCAACACAGATACGCAGTATTTT.

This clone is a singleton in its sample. CDR3 bases: TGCGCCAGCCGACAGGGGGTAAGCTCTGGGGCCAACGTCCTGACTTTC. This encodes CASRQGVSSGANVLTF. The chain joins TRBV5-1 to TRBJ2-6; TRBD1 aligns across 9 bases. CDR3 length: 16 amino acids. Germline CDR1 and CDR2: SGHRS and YFSETQ. The J segment lost 0 bases and the V segment lost 7 bases, leaving 5 bases of the junction unmatched. The full variable domain, completed using reference TRBV5-1 and TRBJ2-6, is KAGVTQTPRYLIKTRGQQVTLSCSPISGHRSVSWYQQTPGQGLQFLFEYFSETQRNKGNFPGRFSGRQFSNSRSEMNVSTLELGDSALYLCASRQGVSSGANVLTFGAGSRLTVL.